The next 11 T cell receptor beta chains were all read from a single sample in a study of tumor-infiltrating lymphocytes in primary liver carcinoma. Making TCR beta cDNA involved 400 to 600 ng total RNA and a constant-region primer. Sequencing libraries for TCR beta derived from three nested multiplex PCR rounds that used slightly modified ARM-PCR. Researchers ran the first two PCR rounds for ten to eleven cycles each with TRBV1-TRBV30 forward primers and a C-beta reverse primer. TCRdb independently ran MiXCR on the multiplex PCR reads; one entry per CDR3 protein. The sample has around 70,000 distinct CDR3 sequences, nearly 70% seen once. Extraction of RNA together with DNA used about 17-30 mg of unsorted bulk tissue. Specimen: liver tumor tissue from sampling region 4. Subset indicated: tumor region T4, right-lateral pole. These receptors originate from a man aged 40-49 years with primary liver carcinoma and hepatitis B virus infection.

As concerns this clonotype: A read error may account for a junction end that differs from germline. The CDR3 spells CANSPGLAAYEQYF. The CDR3 DNA sequence: TGCGCCAACAGTCCTGGACTAGCAGCCTACGAGCAGTACTTC. The chain joins TRBV6-1 to TRBJ2-7, with 8 bases aligning to TRBD2. The germline gives CDR1 MNHNS, CDR2 SASEGT. The CDR3 consists of 14 residues.

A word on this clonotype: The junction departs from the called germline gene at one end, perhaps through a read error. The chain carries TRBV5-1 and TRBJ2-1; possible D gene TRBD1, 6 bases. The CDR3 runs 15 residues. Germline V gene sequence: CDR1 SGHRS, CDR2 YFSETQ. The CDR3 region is CASSFAPGVYNEQFF. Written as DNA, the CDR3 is TGCGCCAGCAGCTTTGCTCCAGGGGTCTACAATGAGCAATTCTTC.

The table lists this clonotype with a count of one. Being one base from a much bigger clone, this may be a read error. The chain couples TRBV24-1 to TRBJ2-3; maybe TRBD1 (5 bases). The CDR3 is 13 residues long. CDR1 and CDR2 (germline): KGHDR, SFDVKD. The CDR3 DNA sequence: TGTGCCACCGGTGATACACCCAGGGATATGCAGTATTTT. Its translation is CATGDTPRDMQYF.

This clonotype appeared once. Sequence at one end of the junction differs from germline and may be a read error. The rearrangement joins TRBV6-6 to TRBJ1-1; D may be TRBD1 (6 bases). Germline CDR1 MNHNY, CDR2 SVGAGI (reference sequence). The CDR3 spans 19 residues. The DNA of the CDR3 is TGCGCCAGCAGTTATGCTGTGAACAGGGAAGTGGGTGGATTCACTGAAGCTTTCTTT. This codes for CASSYAVNREVGGFTEAFF.

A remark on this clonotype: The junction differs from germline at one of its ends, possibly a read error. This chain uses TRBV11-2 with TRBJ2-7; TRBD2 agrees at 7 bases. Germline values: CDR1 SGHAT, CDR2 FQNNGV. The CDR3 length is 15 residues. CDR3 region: CASSLVGGSTYERCF. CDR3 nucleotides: TGTGCCAGCAGCTTAGTGGGGGGGAGCACCTACGAGCGGTGCTTC.

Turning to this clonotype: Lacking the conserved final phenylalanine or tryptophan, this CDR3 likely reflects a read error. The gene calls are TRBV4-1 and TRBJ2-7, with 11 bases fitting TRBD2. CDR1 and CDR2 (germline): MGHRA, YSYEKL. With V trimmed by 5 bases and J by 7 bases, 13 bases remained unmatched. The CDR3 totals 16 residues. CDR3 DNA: TGCGCCAGCAGCGCGACTAGCGGGACCGGTTCGGGGGAGCAGTACCTC. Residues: CASSATSGTGSGEQYL.

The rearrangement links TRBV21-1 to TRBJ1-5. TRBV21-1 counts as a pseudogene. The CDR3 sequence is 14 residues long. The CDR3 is CASSRRISNQSQHF. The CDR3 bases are TGTGCCAGCAGCCGACGCATTAGCAATCAGTCCCAGCATTTT.

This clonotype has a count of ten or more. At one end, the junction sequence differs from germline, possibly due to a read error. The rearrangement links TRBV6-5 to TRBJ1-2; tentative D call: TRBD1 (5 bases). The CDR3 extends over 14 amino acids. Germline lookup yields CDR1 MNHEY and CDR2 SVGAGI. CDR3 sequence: CASSYSGGGDGHTF. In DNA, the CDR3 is TGTGCCAGCAGTTACTCTGGCGGAGGGGATGGCCACACCTTC.

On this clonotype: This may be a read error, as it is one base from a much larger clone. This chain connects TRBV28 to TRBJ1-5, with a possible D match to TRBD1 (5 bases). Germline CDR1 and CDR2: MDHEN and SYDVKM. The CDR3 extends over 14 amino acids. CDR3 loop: CASSSPSGNQLQHF. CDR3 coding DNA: TGTGCCAGCAGTTCGCCATCAGGGAATCAGCTCCAGCATTTT. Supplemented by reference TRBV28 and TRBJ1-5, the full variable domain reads DVKVTQSSRYLVKRTGEKVFLECVQDMDHENMFWYRQDPGLGLRLIYFSYDVKMKEKGDIPEGYSVSREKKERFSLILESASTNQTSMYLCASSSPSGNQLQHFGDGTRLSIL.

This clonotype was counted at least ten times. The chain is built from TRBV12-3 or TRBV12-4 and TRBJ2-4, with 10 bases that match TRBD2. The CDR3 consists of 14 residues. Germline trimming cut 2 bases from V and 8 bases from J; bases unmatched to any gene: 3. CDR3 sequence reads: CASSLTSGIDIQYF. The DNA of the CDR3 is TGTGCCAGCAGTTTAACTAGCGGGATCGACATTCAGTACTTC.

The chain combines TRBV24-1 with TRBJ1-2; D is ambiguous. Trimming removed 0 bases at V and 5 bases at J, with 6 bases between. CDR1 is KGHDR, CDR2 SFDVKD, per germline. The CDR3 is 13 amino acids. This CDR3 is CATSDLLGYGYTF. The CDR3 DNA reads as TGTGCCACCAGTGATTTGTTGGGATATGGCTACACCTTC.